Included here is one T cell receptor beta chain sequence, with context. Its antigen is not identified. This sample was included in a study of shared clonotypes between healthy human individuals. Across the study: For every donor, three CD4 naive, three CD4 memory, two CD8 naive and one CD8 memory plates were used. Study conclusions and caveats: Compared with memory subsets, naive subsets generally had larger estimated richness.

There were only Caucasian adults among the donors, and all lived in Nashville, Tennessee. Libraries were prepared by immunoSEQ multiplex PCR; TCRdb keeps only in-frame clonotypes and omits some of them. The profile shows 2 million to 2.5 million clones, just over 90% of them singletons. This clonotype originated in a man aged 18 to 30 in good health. Some clones in this sample may be carry-over from other donors' samples. The specimen was naive CD4+ T cells from PBMCs. The subset here: CD45RA+ positively selected.

The CDR3 sequence: CASSLNQGATDTQYF. CDR3 coding DNA: TGTGCCAGCAGCCTCAACCAGGGGGCCACAGATACGCAGTATTTT. The V call is TRBV7-3, the J call TRBJ2-3; TRBD1 matches at 8 bases. Looked up from germline, CDR1 is SGHTA and CDR2 is FQGTGA. V gave up 5 bases and J gave up 2 bases; unmatched junction bases: 6. This CDR3 is 15 amino acids long. The full variable domain, completed using reference TRBV7-3 and TRBJ2-3, is GAGVSQTPSNKVTEKGKYVELRCDPISGHTALYWYRQSLGQGPEFLIYFQGTGAADDSGLPNDRFFAVRPEGSVSTLKIQRTERGDSAVYLCASSLNQGATDTQYFGPGTRLTVL.